This TCR beta chain was recorded in a study of T cells after yellow fever vaccination. A single record per CDR3 protein comes from TCRdb applying MiXCR to the 5' RACE reads. The profile shows about 300,000 distinct CDR3 sequences, approximately 10% of them singletons. Overall study results and limits: Re-detected after boosting: most primary clones, almost 98% of CD4 and less than 90% of CD8.

There are 14 residues in the CDR3. The V and J ends lost 4 bases and 4 bases respectively, with 13 bases between them. In regard to this clonotype: Its antigen is unidentified.

The sequencing here drew on CD4+ T cells sorted from PBMCs, taken 5 days after the yellow fever booster vaccination. V usage is TRBV12-3 or TRBV12-4 and J usage is TRBJ1-2; D is perhaps TRBD1 (6 bases). This TCR was sampled from a young man who received the YFV17D yellow fever vaccine. Written as DNA, the CDR3 is TGTGCCAGCAGTTGGACACAGGGAGGCTATGGCTACACCTTC. Translating it yields CASSWTQGGYGYTF.